This TCR beta chain emerged from a study of cytomegalovirus exposure and HLA in healthy donors. Study observations and caveats: A prior analysis recorded that most TCR beta V segments were productive about 87% or about 30% of the time. It was fewer than 200 TCR beta chains that were listed as cytomegalovirus-associated.

Comment on this clone: Antigen specificity is unknown.

Primers for the PCR totalled 60 Vbeta and 13 Jbeta. The data were produced by immunoSEQ multiplex PCR, yet TCRdb's version contains in-frame clones alone and is incomplete. This table has about 140,000 clones, around 75% appearing once. The germline V gene encodes CDR1 SGHTA and CDR2 FQGNSA. The CDR3 consists of 13 residues. With 4 bases removed from V and 6 bases from J, the gap between germline ends came to 13 bases. This clonotype originated in a female donor in good health and CMV-seronegative. The sequenced material came from PBMCs. The rearrangement uses TRBV7-2 and TRBJ2-7; perhaps TRBD1 as D (6 bases). Here the CDR3 DNA reads TGTGCCAGCAGCTCCAACGCCAGGGGCGAGCAGTACTTC. Its translation is CASSSNARGEQYF. Full variable domain (outside the CDR3, taken from reference TRBV7-2 and TRBJ2-7): GAGVSQSPSNKVTEKGKDVELRCDPISGHTALYWYRQSLGQGLEFLIYFQGNSAPDKSGLPSDRFSAERTGGSVSTLTIQRTQQEDSAVYLCASSSNARGEQYFGPGTRLTVT.